Each of the 25 T cell receptor beta chains below was sequenced from the same sample in a study of T cells expressing NK-cell markers. From its re-call of the 5' RACE reads, TCRdb lists each CDR3 protein once, without DNA. Here the sample table reports 350,000 to 450,000 distinct CDR3 sequences. Sequencing input: blood T cells: a sorted CD56 or NKG2C T cell subset, CD4+ or CD8+ T cells, or bulk PBMC T cells (not recorded which). These receptors all come from a man aged 18-70 years in good health.

The chain links TRBV2 to TRBJ2-3; there is no DNA to check the TCRdb D call of TRBD1. CDR1 is SNHLY and CDR2 is FYNNEI in the germline V gene. CDR3 length: 14 residues. CDR3 sequence: CASSLTEFPDTQYF.

The V call is TRBV5-1, the J call TRBJ2-2. This CDR3 is built from 16 residues. Germline CDR1 is SGHRS and CDR2 is YFSETQ. CDR3: CASSLAVTSVTGELFF.

The rearrangement links TRBV20-1 to TRBJ1-1. In germline, CDR1 is DFQATT, CDR2 SNEGSKA (reference sequence). The length of the CDR3 is 13 residues. CDR3 sequence: CSARGDRNTEAFF.

The V and J genes are TRBV12-3 or TRBV12-4 and TRBJ1-2. This CDR3 spans 14 amino acids. The CDR3: CASTPRAGVSGYTF.

The V and J genes are TRBV6-5 and TRBJ2-3. Germline assignment: CDR1 MNHEY and CDR2 SVGAGI. The CDR3 consists of 15 residues. This CDR3 reads CASSYRGYPTDTQYF.

The chain is built from TRBV5-1 and TRBJ1-2; TCRdb outputs TRBD1, but without DNA this stays unchecked. Germline-derived CDR1 and CDR2 are SGHRS and YFSETQ. The CDR3 spans 16 residues. The CDR3 spells CASSAHRDGLTYGYTF.

The chain links TRBV6-1 to TRBJ2-4; without DNA, the TCRdb call of TRBD1 cannot be checked. Per the germline V gene, CDR1 is MNHNS and CDR2 is SASEGT. CDR3 length: 14 residues. Here the CDR3 reads CASKVTGAGNIQYF.

The chain recombines TRBV19 with TRBJ1-1; without DNA, the TCRdb call of TRBD1 cannot be checked. This CDR3 comprises 12 residues. Germline V lookup: CDR1 LNHDA, CDR2 SQIVND (reference sequence). The CDR3 protein is CASRRQGGEAFF.

The chain is built from TRBV10-3 and TRBJ1-6. The CDR3 has 13 residues. The germline CDR1 and CDR2 sequences are ENHRY and SYGVKD. CDR3 loop: CAISETVDSPLHF.

CDR3 region: CASSSRLGSSGANVLTF. The V and J genes are TRBV7-2 and TRBJ2-6; TCRdb picks TRBD2, but there is no DNA to check that call. Germline V gives CDR1 SGHTA, CDR2 FQGNSA. This CDR3 has 17 amino acids.

CDR3 amino acids: CASSPGTENRGTQYF. The genes are TRBV18 and TRBJ2-5; TCRdb names TRBD1, which stays unverified in the absence of DNA. This CDR3 is built from 15 residues. From germline, CDR1 is KGHSH and CDR2 LQKENI.

The J gene is TRBJ2-3, the V gene TRBV12-3 or TRBV12-4; TCRdb names TRBD1, which stays unverified in the absence of DNA. This CDR3 spans 11 amino acids. The CDR3 loop reads CASSAPGTQYF.

V is TRBV6-1 and J is TRBJ2-4; the TCRdb call, TRBD1, lacks DNA for checking. The CDR3 totals 16 residues. Germline V gene sequence: CDR1 MNHNS, CDR2 SASEGT. The CDR3 spells CASSNEGTGAKNIQYF.

The CDR3 is CSARDLRGKETQYF. The V gene is TRBV20-1, the J gene TRBJ2-5. CDR1 and CDR2 from the germline V gene are DFQATT and SNEGSKA (reference sequence). The CDR3 has 14 amino acids.

The chain employs TRBV7-9 and TRBJ1-6. Germline assignment: CDR1 SEHNR and CDR2 FQNEAQ (reference sequence). This CDR3 has 13 amino acids. CDR3 in amino acids: CASNKRVLSPLHF.

V usage is TRBV12-3 or TRBV12-4 and J usage is TRBJ2-2; the D call of TRBD2 rests on TCRdb alone, since no DNA is present to check it. The CDR3 covers 15 residues. CDR3 sequence: CASSSGGWPTGELFF.

V usage is TRBV12-3 or TRBV12-4 and J usage is TRBJ2-7; absent DNA, TCRdb's TRBD2 call cannot be checked. This CDR3 comprises 13 residues. CDR3 protein: CASTLRQGREQYF.

CDR3 loop: CASSVGLLLALHF. V is TRBV6-1 and J is TRBJ1-6. CDR3 length equals 13 residues. The germline gives CDR1 MNHNS, CDR2 SASEGT.

The chain employs TRBV20-1 and TRBJ2-3; the D gene TCRdb calls, TRBD2, cannot be checked with no DNA. This CDR3 is built from 16 residues. CDR1 is DFQATT, CDR2 SNEGSKA, per germline (reference sequence). CDR3 amino acids: CSARDERGGTTDTQYF.

The V call is TRBV19, the J call TRBJ2-5; lacking DNA, the TRBD2 call made by TCRdb goes unchecked. Germline-derived CDR1 and CDR2 are LNHDA and SQIVND (reference sequence). This CDR3 contains 13 residues. The CDR3 is CASSIGPEETQYF.

The rearrangement uses TRBV20-1 and TRBJ2-2; the D gene TCRdb calls, TRBD1, cannot be checked with no DNA. Germline CDR1 and CDR2: DFQATT and SNEGSKA (reference sequence). The CDR3 totals 15 residues. The CDR3: CSAGGAGSGTGELFF.

The chain couples TRBV7-9 to TRBJ2-1. This CDR3 has 16 residues. In germline, CDR1 is SEHNR, CDR2 FQNEAQ (reference sequence). CDR3 protein: CASSLEGGVSRNEQFF.

The chain has TRBV20-1 and TRBJ2-1; the TRBD1 assignment by TCRdb is unverifiable without DNA. Germline loops: CDR1 DFQATT, CDR2 SNEGSKA (reference sequence). CDR3 length: 13 residues. The CDR3 sequence is CSASRQGWGEQFF.

The rearrangement uses TRBV7-7 and TRBJ2-3; the TCRdb call, TRBD1, lacks DNA for checking. The CDR3 spans 16 residues. Germline V gene lookup returns CDR1 SSHAT and CDR2 FNYEAQ (reference sequence). CDR3 amino acids: CASSPNPQGRTDTQYF.

This chain uses TRBV12-3 or TRBV12-4 with TRBJ2-1; TCRdb indicates TRBD1, and absent DNA this call remains unverified. This CDR3 region has 12 residues. This chain's CDR3 is CASSRPPGEQFF.